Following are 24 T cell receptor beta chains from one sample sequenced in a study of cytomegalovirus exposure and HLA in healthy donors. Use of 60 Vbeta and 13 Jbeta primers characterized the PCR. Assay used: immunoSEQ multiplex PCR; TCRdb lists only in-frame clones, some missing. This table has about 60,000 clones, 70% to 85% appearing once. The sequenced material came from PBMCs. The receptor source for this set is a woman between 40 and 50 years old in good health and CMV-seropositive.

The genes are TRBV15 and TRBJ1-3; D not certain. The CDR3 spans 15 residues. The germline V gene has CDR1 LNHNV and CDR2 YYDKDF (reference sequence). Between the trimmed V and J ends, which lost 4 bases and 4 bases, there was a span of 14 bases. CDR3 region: CATSTPGVIGNTIYF. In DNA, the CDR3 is TGTGCCACCAGCACGCCCGGAGTGATCGGAAACACCATATATTTT.

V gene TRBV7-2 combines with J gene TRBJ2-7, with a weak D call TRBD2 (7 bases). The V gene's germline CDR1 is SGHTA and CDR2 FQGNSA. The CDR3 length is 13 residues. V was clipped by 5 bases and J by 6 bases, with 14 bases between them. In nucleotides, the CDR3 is TGTGCCAGCAGCCCAAGGGGGGGAATCGAGCAGTACTTC. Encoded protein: CASSPRGGIEQYF.

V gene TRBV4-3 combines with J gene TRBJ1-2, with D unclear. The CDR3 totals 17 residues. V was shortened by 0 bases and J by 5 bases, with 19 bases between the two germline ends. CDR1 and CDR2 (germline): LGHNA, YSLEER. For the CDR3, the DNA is TGCGCCAGCAGCCAAGATGTGGTCGTGACTGCCAGATATGGCTACACCTTC. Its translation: CASSQDVVVTARYGYTF.

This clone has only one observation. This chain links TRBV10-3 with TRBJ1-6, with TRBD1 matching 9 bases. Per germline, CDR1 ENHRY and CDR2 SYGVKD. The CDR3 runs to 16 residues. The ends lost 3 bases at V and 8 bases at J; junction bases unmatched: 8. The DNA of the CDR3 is TGTGCCATCAGTGATTCGACCGGGACAGGGCATTCACCCCTCCACTTT. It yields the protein CAISDSTGTGHSPLHF.

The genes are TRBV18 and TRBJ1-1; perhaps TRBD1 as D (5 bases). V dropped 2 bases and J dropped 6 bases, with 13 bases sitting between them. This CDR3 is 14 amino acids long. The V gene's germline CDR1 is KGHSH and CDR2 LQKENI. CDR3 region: CASSPSGGVPEAFF. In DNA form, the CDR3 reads TGTGCCAGCTCACCAAGCGGGGGGGTACCTGAAGCTTTCTTT.

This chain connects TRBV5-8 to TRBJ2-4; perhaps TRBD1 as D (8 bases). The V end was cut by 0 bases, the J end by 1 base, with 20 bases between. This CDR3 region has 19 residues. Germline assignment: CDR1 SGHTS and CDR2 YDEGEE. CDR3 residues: CASSLAKVQGGPAKNIQYF. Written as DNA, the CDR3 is TGTGCCAGCAGCTTGGCAAAGGTACAGGGGGGGCCTGCCAAAAACATTCAGTACTTC.

DNA for the CDR3: TGTGCCAGCAGCTTATTACAGGACACCGGGGAGCTGTTTTTT. Its translation is CASSLLQDTGELFF. This chain uses TRBV13 with TRBJ2-2, with a tentative D call TRBD1 (5 bases). The CDR3 has 14 residues. Germline V gene lookup returns CDR1 PRHDT and CDR2 FYEKMQ (reference sequence). V was cut by 2 bases and J by 3 bases, with 7 bases left in between.

The CDR3 bases are TGTGCCAGCTCCGACAGGGCCTATGGCTACACCTTC. Residues: CASSDRAYGYTF. This chain connects TRBV6-1 to TRBJ1-2, with 7 bases lining up with TRBD1. The CDR3 is made up of 12 amino acids. Trimming at V came to 8 bases and at J to 4 bases, leaving 4 bases not matched to a gene. CDR1 and CDR2 from the germline V gene are MNHNS and SASEGT.

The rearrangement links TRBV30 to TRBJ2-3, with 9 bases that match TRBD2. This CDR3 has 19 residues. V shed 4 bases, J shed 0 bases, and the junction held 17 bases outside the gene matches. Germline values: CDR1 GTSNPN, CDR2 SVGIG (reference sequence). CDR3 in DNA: TGTGCCTGGAAGTCCCTTCGTGTACTAGCGGGCCCCAGCACAGATACGCAGTATTTT. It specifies CAWKSLRVLAGPSTDTQYF.

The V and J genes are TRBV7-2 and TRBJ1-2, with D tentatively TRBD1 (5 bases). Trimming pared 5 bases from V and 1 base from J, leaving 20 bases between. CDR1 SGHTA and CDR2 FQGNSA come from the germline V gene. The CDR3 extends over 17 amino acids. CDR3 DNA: TGTGCCAGCAGCCCCTATCCTGGGGCGGTTGATAACTATGGCTACACCTTC. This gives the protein CASSPYPGAVDNYGYTF.

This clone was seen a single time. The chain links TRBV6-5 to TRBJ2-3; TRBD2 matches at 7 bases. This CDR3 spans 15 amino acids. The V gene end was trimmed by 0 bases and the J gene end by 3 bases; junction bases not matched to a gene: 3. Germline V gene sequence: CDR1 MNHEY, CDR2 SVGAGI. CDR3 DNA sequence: TGTGCCAGCAGTTACTCGTGGCGGGAGACAGATACGCAGTATTTT. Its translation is CASSYSWRETDTQYF.

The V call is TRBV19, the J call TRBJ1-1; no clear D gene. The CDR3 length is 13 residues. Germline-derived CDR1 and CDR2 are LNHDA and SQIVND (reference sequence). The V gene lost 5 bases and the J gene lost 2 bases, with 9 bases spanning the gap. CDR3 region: CASSVGLNTEAFF. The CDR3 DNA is TGTGCCAGTAGTGTGGGCCTAAACACTGAAGCTTTCTTT.

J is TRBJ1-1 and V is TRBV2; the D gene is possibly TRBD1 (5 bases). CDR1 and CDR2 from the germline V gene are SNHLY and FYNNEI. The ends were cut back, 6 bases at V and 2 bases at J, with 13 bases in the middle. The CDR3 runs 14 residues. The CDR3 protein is CASSGQGFNTEAFF. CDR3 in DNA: TGTGCCAGCAGCGGTCAGGGTTTCAACACTGAAGCTTTCTTT. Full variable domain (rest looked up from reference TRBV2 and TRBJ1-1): EPEVTQTPSHQVTQMGQEVILRCVPISNHLYFYWYRQILGQKVEFLVSFYNNEISEKSEIFDDQFSVERPDGSNFTLKIRSTKLEDSAMYFCASSGQGFNTEAFFGQGTRLTVV.

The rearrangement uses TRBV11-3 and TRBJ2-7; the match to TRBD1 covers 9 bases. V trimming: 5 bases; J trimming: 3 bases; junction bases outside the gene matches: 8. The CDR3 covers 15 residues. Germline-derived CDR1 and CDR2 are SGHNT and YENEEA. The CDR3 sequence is CASSPRGQGDYEQYF. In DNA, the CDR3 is TGTGCCAGCAGCCCTAGGGGACAGGGAGACTACGAGCAGTACTTC.

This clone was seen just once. The CDR3 loop is CASSPRQGSYGYTF. CDR3 sequence (DNA): TGTGCCAGCAGTCCCCGACAGGGATCCTATGGCTACACCTTC. The chain links TRBV6-5 to TRBJ1-2, with 7 positions matching TRBD1. The V gene end was trimmed by 5 bases and the J gene end by 4 bases; junction bases not matched to a gene: 7. The CDR3 is 14 amino acids. Germline V CDR1 and CDR2: MNHEY, SVGAGI.

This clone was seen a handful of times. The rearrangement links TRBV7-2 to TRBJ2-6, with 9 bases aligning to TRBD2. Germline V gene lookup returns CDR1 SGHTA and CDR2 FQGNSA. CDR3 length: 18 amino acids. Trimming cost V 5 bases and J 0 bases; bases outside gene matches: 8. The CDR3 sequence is CASSRSGGSTSGANVLTF. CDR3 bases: TGTGCCAGCAGCCGTAGCGGGGGTTCCACCTCTGGGGCCAACGTCCTGACTTTC.

CDR3 sequence (DNA): TGCGCCAGCAGCCAAGGCCGACAGGGGAAACGGGCTGAAGCTTTCTTT. It is translated as CASSQGRQGKRAEAFF. The chain combines TRBV4-1 with TRBJ1-1, with TRBD1 identical over 8 bases. The CDR3 length is 16 residues. Germline V gives CDR1 MGHRA, CDR2 YSYEKL. Unmatched junction bases numbered 10, after V lost 1 base and J lost 6 bases.

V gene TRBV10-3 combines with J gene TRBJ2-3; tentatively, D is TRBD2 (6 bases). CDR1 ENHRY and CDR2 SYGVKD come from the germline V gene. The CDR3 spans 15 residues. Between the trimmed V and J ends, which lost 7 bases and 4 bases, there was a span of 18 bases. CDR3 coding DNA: TGTGCCATCAACCGCGAGGGACTCAGCCCAGATACGCAGTATTTT. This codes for CAINREGLSPDTQYF.

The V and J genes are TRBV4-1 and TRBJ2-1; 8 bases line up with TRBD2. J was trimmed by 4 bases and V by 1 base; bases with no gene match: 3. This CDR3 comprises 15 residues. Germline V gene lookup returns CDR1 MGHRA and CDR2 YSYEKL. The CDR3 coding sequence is TGCGCCAGCAGCCAAGCGGGGGGGACTTACAATGAGCAGTTCTTC. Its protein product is CASSQAGGTYNEQFF.

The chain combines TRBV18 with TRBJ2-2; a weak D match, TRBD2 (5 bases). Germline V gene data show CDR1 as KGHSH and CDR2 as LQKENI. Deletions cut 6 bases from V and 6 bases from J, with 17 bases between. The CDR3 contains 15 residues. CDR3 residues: CASSPPWRSAGELFF. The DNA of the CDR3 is TGTGCCAGCTCCCCCCCTTGGAGGTCAGCCGGGGAGCTGTTTTTT. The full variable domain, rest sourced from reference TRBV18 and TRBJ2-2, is NAGVMQNPRHLVRRRGQEARLRCSPMKGHSHVYWYRQLPEEGLKFMVYLQKENIIDESGMPKERFSAEFPKEGPSILRIQQVVRGDSAAYFCASSPPWRSAGELFFGEGSRLTVL.

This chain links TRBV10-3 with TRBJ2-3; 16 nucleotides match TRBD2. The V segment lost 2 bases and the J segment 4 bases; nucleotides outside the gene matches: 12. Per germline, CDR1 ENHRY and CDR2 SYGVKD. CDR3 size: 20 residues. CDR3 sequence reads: CAISEPSGTSGGEGADTQYF. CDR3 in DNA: TGTGCCATCAGTGAGCCCTCCGGGACTAGCGGGGGGGAAGGGGCAGATACGCAGTATTTT.

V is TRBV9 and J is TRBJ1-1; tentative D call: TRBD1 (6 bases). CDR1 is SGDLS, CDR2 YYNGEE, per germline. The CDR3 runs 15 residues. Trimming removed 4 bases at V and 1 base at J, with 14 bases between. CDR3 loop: CASSSRQAGNTEAFF. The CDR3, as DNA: TGTGCCAGCAGCTCCCGACAGGCAGGGAACACTGAAGCTTTCTTT.

In DNA, the CDR3 is TGTGCCAGCAGGGGGTTCCCGACAGTCGCGGGGACTAACTATGGCTACACCTTC. Residues: CASRGFPTVAGTNYGYTF. The gene calls are TRBV21-1 and TRBJ1-2. TRBV21-1 is tagged as a pseudogene. The CDR3 is 18 amino acids.

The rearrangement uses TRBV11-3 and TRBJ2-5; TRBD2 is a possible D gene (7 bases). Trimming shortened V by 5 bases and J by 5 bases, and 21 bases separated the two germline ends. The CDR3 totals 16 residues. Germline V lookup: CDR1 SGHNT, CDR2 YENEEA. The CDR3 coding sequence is TGTGCCAGCAGCCCCGGGTTTGAGGCGGGGGCGGAGACCCAGTACTTC. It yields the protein CASSPGFEAGAETQYF.